These T cell receptor beta chains were read from a single sample in a study of T cell responses to AZD1222 COVID-19 vaccine. Only in-frame clones appear in the TCRdb table, and some are missing; sequencing was by immunoSEQ multiplex PCR. The sample lists around 50,000 clones; around four fifths were seen once. The sample was peripheral blood, taken on day 0 of AZD1222 vaccination. The receptor set was obtained from an adult in good health. Each CDR3 is given with its conserved first and last residue. The order of the fields is J gene, V gene, clone size, D gene, CDR3 protein, CDR3 DNA. The D gene is left open where the match is weak. The size entry is marked missing in some rows and otherwise reads once, few, many or a size class.

TRBJ1-1 TRBV2 - TRBD1 CASSLGQGKIKAFF TGTGCCAGCAGTCTCGGACAGGGGAAGATAAAAGCTTTCTTT
TRBJ2-7 TRBV28 - TRBD2 CASSSPGGLVHEQYF TGTGCCAGCAGTTCCCCGGGGGGGCTGGTTCACGAGCAGTACTTC
TRBJ1-2 TRBV19 - - CASSMNTGNYGYTF TGTGCCAGTAGTATGAATACTGGGAACTATGGCTACACCTTC
TRBJ1-1 TRBV21-1 - - CASSKGRGGGKENTEAFF TGTGCCAGCAGCAAAGGAAGGGGAGGGGGGAAGGAGAACACTGAAGCTTTCTTT
TRBJ2-1 TRBV10-2 - - CASSEQVPSYNEQFF TGCGCCAGCAGTGAACAGGTCCCCTCCTACAATGAGCAGTTCTTC
TRBJ1-2 TRBV4-1 few - CASSHNRERGYTF TGCGCCAGCAGCCATAACAGGGAACGGGGCTACACCTTC
TRBJ2-5 TRBV7-2 few - CASSLGSDETQYF TGTGCCAGCAGCTTAGGGTCGGACGAGACCCAGTACTTC
TRBJ1-6 TRBV10-3 - - CAISESQGYNSPLHF TGTGCCATCAGTGAGTCCCAGGGTTATAATTCACCCCTCCACTTT
TRBJ1-1 TRBV19 - - CASSISGGLGTEAFF TGTGCCAGTAGTATATCGGGGGGCTTGGGCACTGAAGCTTTCTTT
TRBJ2-3 TRBV27 - TRBD2 CASSLYRAGLTDTQYF TGTGCCAGCAGTTTATATAGAGCGGGGCTCACAGATACGCAGTATTTT
TRBJ2-7 TRBV28 - - CASRPGPYEQYF TGTGCCAGCCGCCCAGGGCCCTACGAGCAGTACTTC
TRBJ1-2 TRBV3-1/TRBV3-2 - - CASSQVSVDGYTF TGTGCCAGCAGCCAAGTGTCGGTAGATGGCTACACCTTC
TRBJ1-6 TRBV19 - TRBD1 CASSITGTVYNSPLHF TGTGCCAGTAGTATAACCGGGACAGTCTATAATTCACCCCTCCACTTT
TRBJ1-5 TRBV6-6 once - CASSYQTVGRQPQHF TGTGCCAGCAGTTATCAAACGGTCGGGCGTCAGCCCCAGCATTTT
TRBJ1-4 TRBV19 - - CASRPDATNEKLFF TGTGCCAGTAGGCCCGACGCAACTAATGAAAAACTGTTTTTT
TRBJ2-7 TRBV18 - - CASSPQGTYEQYF TGTGCCAGCTCACCACAGGGGACCTACGAGCAGTACTTC
TRBJ1-5 TRBV27 - - CASSYTGINQPQHF TGTGCCAGCAGTTATACAGGGATTAATCAGCCCCAGCATTTT
TRBJ2-7 TRBV5-1 - TRBD2 CASSFGGRDEQYF TGCGCCAGCAGCTTTGGGGGGAGGGACGAGCAGTACTTC
TRBJ1-2 TRBV2 - - CASSEWTANYGYTF TGTGCCAGCAGTGAATGGACAGCTAACTATGGCTACACCTTC
TRBJ2-2 TRBV5-6 - TRBD1 CASSLVLTGGDTGELFF TGTGCCAGCAGCCTGGTGTTAACAGGGGGAGACACCGGGGAGCTGTTTTTT
TRBJ2-1 TRBV3-1/TRBV3-2 - - CVTRRAGADYNEQFF TGTGTCACAAGAAGGGCGGGGGCCGATTACAATGAGCAGTTCTTC
TRBJ1-2 TRBV6-5 - TRBD1 CASSLSRGLGGYTF TGTGCCAGCAGTCTAAGCAGGGGGCTCGGGGGCTACACCTTC
TRBJ2-2 TRBV3-1/TRBV3-2 - TRBD2 CASSRGLASGELFF TGTGCCAGCAGCCGGGGACTAGCGTCCGGGGAGCTGTTTTTT
TRBJ1-5 TRBV7-9 - TRBD1 CASSGQGGSNQPQHF TGTGCCAGCAGCGGACAGGGAGGGAGCAATCAGCCCCAGCATTTT
TRBJ2-5 TRBV7-2 - - CASSLQGPGAQYF TGTGCCAGCAGCTTGCAGGGGCCCGGGGCCCAGTACTTC
TRBJ2-6 TRBV7-3 - - CASSSLASGANVLTF TGTGCCAGCAGCTCCCTAGCGTCTGGGGCCAACGTCCTGACTTTC
TRBJ2-1 TRBV9 - - CASSVAGAGASYNEQFF TGTGCCAGCAGCGTAGCAGGGGCGGGGGCATCCTACAATGAGCAGTTCTTC
TRBJ2-7 TRBV25-1 - - CASKGDTSSYEQYF TGTGCCAGCAAAGGGGACACGAGCTCCTACGAGCAGTACTTC
TRBJ2-1 TRBV6-2/TRBV6-3 - TRBD2 CASSYSKGRTSGGAVYNEQFF TGTGCCAGCAGTTACTCGAAAGGACGGACTAGCGGGGGGGCCGTCTACAATGAGCAGTTCTTC
TRBJ1-2 TRBV7-2 - - CASSLGGPANYGYTF TGTGCCAGCAGCTTAGGGGGGCCGGCTAACTATGGCTACACCTTC
TRBJ2-1 TRBV9 few - CASSVFRAGYNEQFF TGTGCCAGCAGCGTATTCAGGGCTGGCTACAATGAGCAGTTCTTC
TRBJ1-1 TRBV27 once - CASSLSMGGNTEAFF TGTGCCAGCAGTTTATCGATGGGGGGGAACACTGAAGCTTTCTTT
TRBJ1-3 TRBV5-6 - - CASTGTGQGEGNTIYF TGTGCCAGCACCGGTACCGGGCAGGGAGAAGGAAACACCATATATTTT
TRBJ1-2 TRBV11-2 - - CASSGRTYGYTF TGTGCCAGCAGTGGACGGACTTATGGCTACACCTTC
TRBJ2-3 TRBV19 - - CASSLGLTTDTQYF TGTGCCAGTAGTCTTGGACTTACCACAGATACGCAGTATTTT
TRBJ1-5 TRBV27 - - CASSPYPNQPQHF TGTGCCAGCAGTCCCTACCCAAATCAGCCCCAGCATTTT
TRBJ2-6 TRBV4-2 - - CASSRSVGLSGANVLTF TGTGCCAGCAGCCGGTCGGTGGGGCTCTCTGGGGCCAACGTCCTGACTTTC
TRBJ1-5 TRBV30 - TRBD1 CAWSRDRGYGNQPQHF TGTGCCTGGAGTCGGGACAGGGGATATGGAAATCAGCCCCAGCATTTT
TRBJ2-3 TRBV5-6 - - CASSLGAIPKSTDTQYF TGTGCCAGCAGCTTGGGTGCTATTCCGAAAAGCACAGATACGCAGTATTTT
TRBJ2-5 TRBV3-1/TRBV3-2 - - CASSQERLQTQYF TGTGCCAGCAGCCAAGAAAGGTTGCAGACCCAGTACTTC
TRBJ2-1 TRBV7-2 - TRBD2 CASSLGLAALLDEQFF TGTGCCAGCAGCTTGGGACTAGCGGCCCTTTTGGATGAGCAGTTCTTC
TRBJ1-2 TRBV27 - - CASSSFGVGTYGYTF TGTGCCAGCAGTTCCTTCGGAGTCGGAACCTATGGCTACACCTTC
TRBJ2-3 TRBV6-5 - - CASSTGTPRNTQYF TGTGCCAGCAGTACCGGGACTCCTAGAAATACGCAGTATTTT
TRBJ2-5 TRBV7-3 - - CASSLTGSGYQETQYF TGTGCCAGCAGCTTAACGGGTTCAGGATACCAAGAGACCCAGTACTTC
TRBJ1-1 TRBV5-6 - TRBD1 CASSSVGTGTNTEAFF TGTGCCAGCAGCTCGGTCGGGACAGGGACGAACACTGAAGCTTTCTTT
TRBJ2-3 TRBV27 - TRBD2 CASSRSGLAGGPADTQYF TGTGCCAGCAGCCGCTCTGGACTAGCGGGGGGGCCAGCAGATACGCAGTATTTT
TRBJ1-1 TRBV7-3 - - CASSLIPGVTEAFF TGTGCCAGCAGCTTAATCCCAGGGGTCACTGAAGCTTTCTTT
TRBJ1-3 TRBV4-2 - - CASSQDPLGGVRNTIYF TGTGCCAGCAGCCAAGATCCTTTGGGGGGAGTAAGAAACACCATATATTTT
TRBJ1-1 TRBV5-4 - - CASSPRVSRTQAGMNTEAFF TGTGCCAGCAGCCCCCGGGTTTCACGGACACAAGCTGGAATGAACACTGAAGCTTTCTTT
TRBJ2-2 TRBV19 - - CASSITGELFF TGTGCCAGTAGTATCACCGGGGAGCTGTTTTTT
TRBJ2-5 TRBV4-1 - TRBD1 CASSQDLETGGQETQYF TGCGCCAGCAGCCAAGATCTAGAGACAGGGGGTCAAGAGACCCAGTACTTC
TRBJ1-6 TRBV5-6 - - CASSLPASPLHF TGTGCCAGCAGCTTGCCAGCTTCACCCCTCCACTTT
TRBJ2-5 TRBV4-2 - TRBD2 CASSQGFSGSGEETQYF TGTGCCAGCAGCCAAGGTTTCAGCGGGAGTGGGGAAGAGACCCAGTACTTC
TRBJ1-1 TRBV24-1 once - CATSARDFLTEAFF TGTGCCACCAGTGCCCGGGACTTTTTGACTGAAGCTTTCTTT
TRBJ2-1 TRBV19 - TRBD1 CASNAGTGKSYEQFF TGTGCCAGTAACGCCGGGACAGGGAAGAGTTATGAGCAGTTCTTC
TRBJ2-7 TRBV7-8 once - CASTHRRASAGEQYF TGTGCCAGCACTCATAGGCGCGCCTCTGCAGGCGAGCAGTACTTC
TRBJ1-2 TRBV19 - - CAIKDGWNYGYTF TGTGCCATTAAGGATGGATGGAACTATGGCTACACCTTC
TRBJ1-2 TRBV15 - TRBD1 CATSTGTGGFGYTF TGTGCCACCAGCACCGGGACAGGGGGCTTTGGCTACACCTTC
TRBJ1-2 TRBV4-2 once - CASSQDLGGANYGYTF TGTGCCAGCAGCCAAGATCTAGGGGGAGCTAACTATGGCTACACCTTC